This T cell receptor beta chain was observed in a study of shared clonotypes between healthy human individuals (dated by TCRdb to about 2020). Broadly, across the study: The cohort included a few men and a couple of women between 18 and 49 years of age. For each donor, three plates each were used for CD4 naive and CD4 memory, two plates were used for CD8 naive, and one plate was used for CD8 memory. To estimate repertoire size and how much clonotype sharing occurs between individuals, the study deeply sequenced the blood TCR repertoires of several healthy adults. Different laboratories and diverse techniques were used to prepare libraries and sequence TCR repertoires, to increase sequencing depth and limit assay-specific biases. Leukapheresis yielded between about 0.94 and 8.9 billion PBMCs per donor.

From the germline V gene (reference sequence), CDR1 is SSHAT and CDR2 is FNYEAQ. The CDR3 runs 18 amino acids, cysteine and phenylalanine included. The kept DNA is CDR3 alone, 54 bases in frame from the first base. Germline trimming amounts to 5 bases on V and 2 bases on J, with 11 as the count of junction bases outside the gene matches. To note about this clone: The specificity of this receptor is unknown. Per-base qualities were not stored, and no clone one base away is much larger.

Using the deep immunoSEQ assay, TCR CDR3 regions were amplified from genomic DNA by multiplex PCR. Extracted genomic DNA from each cell subset was distributed evenly across all wells of several immunoSEQ 96-well plates, and each plate was treated as a replicate. For sorted subsets, approximately 0.2 ug of genomic DNA, equivalent to around 30,000 T cell genomes, went into each replicate PCR. The purified libraries were quantified using a Qubit 3.0 fluorometer, sized with a Bioanalyzer 2100, and then quantified again using the KAPA Library Quantification kit. A separate single-read 150-cycle Illumina NextSeq 550 flow cell was used to sequence each immunoSEQ 96-well plate. As for how the authors treated the data: The immunoSEQ output contained only junctional sequences without quality scores, so filtering could not match that applied to full-length reads. Sequences were annotated with PyIR, a Python wrapper for IgBLAST v1.9, using IMGT germline references to assign V/J genes and CDR3. Reads with weak V/J assignments (E-value above 1e-6), missing CDR3, stop codons, out-of-frame junctions, or ambiguous translated residues were removed. V3J clonotypes were defined by identical inferred V gene, J gene, and CDR3 amino acid sequence. To compute the percentage overlap between repertoires, the number of shared unique clonotypes was divided by the size of the smaller repertoire. Three approaches were used to assess repertoire richness: RTK rarefaction, the Chao1 estimator, and Recon v2.1 estimates of unobserved clonotypes. Generation probabilities for all TCRbeta clonotypes obtained by the gDNA method from a few donors were computed using OLGA. Held by TCRdb, this immuneACCESS table contains in-frame sequences only and omits some clones. Under half of the omission traces to an unresolved V gene where checked; the cause of the rest is unknown. The V and J calls and clone size were taken over from that table, and D and trimming were inferred from the DNA. In this sample the table shows about 2.1 million clones, roughly 93% of which occur a single time. Jointly, the top ten make up around 1.7% of the sample.

The paper's findings and limits, for the study overall: Pairwise subsampling led to the expectation that sequencing depth would affect the degree of clonotype sharing among donors. Sampling was limited to blood, and TCR repertoires in tissue likely differ from TCR repertoires in blood. About 5% of naive CD4, roughly 3.5% of naive CD8, roughly 2.4% of memory CD4, and roughly 0.4% of memory CD8 clonotypes were shared across several donors. Naive subsets generally had larger estimated clonotype richness than memory subsets did. Clonotypes shared by all four sorted-subset donors showed higher generation probabilities than non-shared clonotypes. Even with the large sequencing depth, rarefaction of the sorted-subset datasets indicated that sequencing was incomplete. Because the study included a small number of donors, the genetic and exposure-history diversity represented was limited.

For the CD8 naive samples, CD45RO-negative cells were positively selected for CCR7, yielding a CD45RA+CCR7+ population from which TemRA cells were excluded. The donors were healthy, HIV-negative adults with no recently reported acute infections or vaccinations. Every donor was a Caucasian adult living in Nashville, Tennessee, USA. Blood was obtained by leukapheresis, after which PBMCs were separated by Ficoll-Histopaque density gradient centrifugation and cryopreserved in liquid nitrogen vapor phase. Analytical flow cytometry was used to check the purity and quantity of every magnetically sorted T cell population. Each sorted fraction had its genomic DNA isolated and then quantified by UV absorbance on a Nanodrop 2000c.

The TCR was taken from a man aged 18 to 29 in good health. Some clones in this sample may be carry-over from other donors' samples. Sequencing used naive CD8+ T cells from PBMCs. The intended sense of this specimen's cell subset or site label: CD45RA+CCR7+. This chain is built from TRBV7-7 and TRBJ2-1; 11 junctional bases match TRBD2. The bases are TGTGCCAGCAGCCCATACATCGGGACTAGCGGTACCTACAATGAGCAGTTCTTC. This yields the protein CASSPYIGTSGTYNEQFF. Extended through the reference TRBV7-7 and TRBJ2-1 proteins, this CDR3 yields the full variable domain: GAGVSQSPRYKVTKRGQDVTLRCDPISSHATLYWYQQALGQGPEFLTYFNYEAQPDKSGLPSDRFSAERPEGSISTLTIQRTEQRDSAMYRCASSPYIGTSGTYNEQFFGPGTRLTVL.